These 5 T cell receptor beta chains came from one sample sequenced in a study of beta chain features in type 1 diabetes. TCRB transcripts that were expressed got sequenced, as all of the isolated RNA had been reverse transcribed. Profiling relied on immunoSEQ multiplex PCR, and the TCRdb table lists in-frame clones only, not all of them. This table has around 340,000 clones, around a fifth appearing once. The sequencing sample was made of naive CD4+ T cells from blood. The receptors stem from a woman aged 18-30 years in good health.

The J gene is TRBJ2-7, the V gene TRBV5-5; D unclear. Trimming removed 4 bases from V and 2 bases from J, with 13 bases in between. Germline CDR1 and CDR2: SGHKS and YYEKEE (reference sequence). The CDR3 spans 14 residues. The CDR3 loop reads CASSLVFLAYEQYF. DNA for the CDR3: TGTGCCAGCAGCCTCGTCTTCCTCGCCTACGAGCAGTACTTC.

This clone occurred a few times. This chain links TRBV2 with TRBJ2-1, with TRBD2 matching 11 bases. Trimming cost V 11 bases and J 6 bases; bases outside gene matches: 12. Germline CDR1 and CDR2: SNHLY and FYNNEI. The CDR3 covers 15 residues. The CDR3: CARTRTSGGGNEQFF. The DNA for the CDR3 is TGTGCCCGAACAAGAACTAGCGGGGGCGGCAATGAGCAGTTCTTC.

This clone was seen only a few times. This sequence joins TRBV6-5 and TRBJ2-5, with TRBD1 identical over 7 bases. The V segment lost 4 bases and the J segment 4 bases; nucleotides outside the gene matches: 6. The CDR3 totals 14 residues. CDR1 is MNHEY, CDR2 SVGAGI, per germline. The CDR3 protein is CASSSKTGTETQYF. In DNA form, the CDR3 reads TGTGCCAGCAGTTCCAAGACAGGGACAGAGACCCAGTACTTC.

In this sample, this clone turned up a few times. The rearrangement uses TRBV5-1 and TRBJ2-5; 8 bases are shared with TRBD2. The V gene's germline CDR1 is SGHRS and CDR2 YFSETQ. V lost 7 bases, J lost 5 bases, and 13 bases stayed unmatched. This CDR3 has 15 amino acids. The CDR3 here is CASLATGTRGETQYF. CDR3 DNA: TGCGCCAGCCTTGCAACCGGGACTAGAGGGGAGACCCAGTACTTC.

This clone was found a few times. The rearrangement uses TRBV7-8 and TRBJ2-7; perhaps TRBD1 as D (5 bases). CDR1 and CDR2 (germline): SGHVS, FQNEAQ. The CDR3 has 15 residues. With 0 bases removed from V and 4 bases from J, the gap between germline ends came to 13 bases. This chain's CDR3 is CASSLAAGPGYEQYF. CDR3 nucleotides: TGTGCCAGCAGCTTAGCGGCAGGCCCAGGGTACGAGCAGTACTTC.